This T cell receptor (beta chain) appears in the sequencing data of a study of cytomegalovirus exposure and HLA in healthy donors. Study observations and caveats: Among TCR beta chains, those listed as cytomegalovirus-associated numbered over 150.

As for this clone: Antigen unknown.

Researchers ran the PCR with 60 Vbeta and 13 Jbeta primers. Assay: immunoSEQ multiplex PCR; the TCRdb copy retains only in-frame clones and omits some. The profile shows under 75,000 clones, roughly 85% of them singletons. J gave up 4 bases and V 3 bases, and 10 bases lay outside the gene matches. There are 16 residues in the CDR3. Germline V lookup: CDR1 KGHSH, CDR2 LQKENI. The chain has TRBV18 and TRBJ1-1; 8 nucleotides line up with TRBD1. What was sequenced was PBMCs. The TCR comes from a woman in her twenties or thirties in good health and CMV-seronegative. In nucleotides, the CDR3 is TGTGCCAGCTCACCGACTACAGGGGGTAGTAGCACTGAAGCTTTCTTT. As protein: CASSPTTGGSSTEAFF.